The 9 T cell receptor beta chains below all came from one sample that was sequenced in a study of OX40 agonist ivuxolimab in advanced cancers. Sequencing was performed with immunoSEQ multiplex PCR; in TCRdb, only in-frame clones are kept and a portion is missing. The table includes some 70,000 clones, 84% detected once. Specimen: CD4+ or CD8+ T cells sorted from blood, collected in a trial of the OX40 agonist ivuxolimab. Receptors originate from an adult with an advanced solid tumor such as melanoma, head and neck, liver or kidney cancer.

The rearrangement joins TRBV9 to TRBJ1-1, with D maybe TRBD1 (6 bases). The CDR3 has 14 amino acids. Trimming removed 4 bases at V and 11 bases at J, with 21 bases between. Germline V gene sequence: CDR1 SGDLS, CDR2 YYNGEE. Here the CDR3 DNA reads TGTGCCAGCAGCCCCGGGGGGCTACAAACCGAGGCTTTCTTT. This gives the protein CASSPGGLQTEAFF.

This chain links TRBV19 with TRBJ1-1; 7 nucleotides match TRBD1. The CDR3 spans 16 residues. Per germline, CDR1 LNHDA and CDR2 SQIVND (reference sequence). With 3 bases clipped from V and 4 bases from J, the junction kept 11 bases outside the gene matches. CDR3 protein: CASSIRTGLEGTEAFF. In nucleotides, the CDR3 is TGTGCCAGTAGTATCCGGACAGGCTTGGAGGGCACTGAAGCTTTCTTT.

This clone was observed a single time. The chain has TRBV6-1 and TRBJ2-1; D tentatively fits TRBD1 or TRBD2 (5 bases each). This CDR3 region has 14 residues. Trimming removed 9 bases at V and 6 bases at J, with 18 bases between. Germline V gene sequence: CDR1 MNHNS, CDR2 SASEGT. DNA for the CDR3: TGTGCCAGTATCCGGGACGTCGTCGTCAATGAGCAGTTCTTC. It translates to CASIRDVVVNEQFF.

The rearrangement links TRBV28 to TRBJ2-5; D may be TRBD2 (7 bases). Germline V CDR1 and CDR2: MDHEN, SYDVKM. The CDR3 length is 16 residues. The V and J ends lost 3 bases and 1 base respectively, with 15 bases between them. CDR3 nucleotide sequence: TGTGCCAGCAGTTTGGGGAGGGGGGGTTCCCAAGAGACCCAGTACTTC. Protein sequence: CASSLGRGGSQETQYF. Complete variable domain (other parts from reference TRBV28 and TRBJ2-5): DVKVTQSSRYLVKRTGEKVFLECVQDMDHENMFWYRQDPGLGLRLIYFSYDVKMKEKGDIPEGYSVSREKKERFSLILESASTNQTSMYLCASSLGRGGSQETQYFGPGTRLLVL.

This clone was observed a handful of times. The V gene is TRBV6-1, the J gene TRBJ2-7; possibly TRBD1 or TRBD2 for D (5 bases each). The CDR3 is made up of 14 amino acids. V was clipped by 8 bases and J by 2 bases, with 16 bases between them. In germline, CDR1 is MNHNS, CDR2 SASEGT. The CDR3 nucleotides read TGTGCCAGCGGACAACCCGGGACGGCCTACGAGCAGTACTTC. Amino acids: CASGQPGTAYEQYF.

This chain connects TRBV5-4 to TRBJ2-2; D remains unclear. Deletions cut 1 base from V and 0 bases from J, with 10 bases between. Germline V gene data show CDR1 as SGHNT and CDR2 as YYREEE (reference sequence). The CDR3 length is 16 residues. In DNA, the CDR3 is TGTGCCAGCAGCTTGAGTTCGTCAGCGAACACCGGGGAGCTGTTTTTT. Protein: CASSLSSSANTGELFF.

This chain uses TRBV7-7 with TRBJ2-5; no reliable D call. This CDR3 comprises 14 residues. CDR1 is SSHAT, CDR2 FNYEAQ, per germline (reference sequence). V lost 1 base, J lost 1 base, and 7 bases lay in between. The DNA of the CDR3 is TGTGCCAGCAGCTTAGGGGGTACCCAAGAGACCCAGTACTTC. Its translation: CASSLGGTQETQYF.

V is TRBV7-2 and J is TRBJ2-7, with 7 bases fitting TRBD1. This CDR3 has 15 amino acids. The V and J ends lost 5 bases and 3 bases, in that order; junction bases with no gene match: 10. In germline, CDR1 is SGHTA, CDR2 FQGNSA. CDR3 sequence reads: CASSPKSGQNYEQYF. CDR3 sequence (DNA): TGTGCCAGCAGCCCAAAGTCGGGACAGAACTACGAGCAGTACTTC. Full variable domain (remainder filled in from reference TRBV7-2 and TRBJ2-7): GAGVSQSPSNKVTEKGKDVELRCDPISGHTALYWYRQSLGQGLEFLIYFQGNSAPDKSGLPSDRFSAERTGGSVSTLTIQRTQQEDSAVYLCASSPKSGQNYEQYFGPGTRLTVT.

This clone was picked up a small number of times. V gene TRBV4-2 combines with J gene TRBJ1-3, with a tentative D call TRBD1 (5 bases). The germline V gene has CDR1 LGHNA and CDR2 YNFKEQ. Trimming removed 0 bases at V and 0 bases at J, with 9 bases between. CDR3 length: 16 amino acids. The CDR3 bases are TGTGCCAGCAGCCAAGATTATAGGGGCTCTGGAAACACCATATATTTT. The encoded protein is CASSQDYRGSGNTIYF.